Listed here are 31 T cell receptor beta chains from one sample, sequenced in a study of cytomegalovirus exposure and HLA in healthy donors. The PCR employed 60 Vbeta primers together with 13 Jbeta primers. Produced via immunoSEQ multiplex PCR; TCRdb's table is partial and in-frame only. The table shows roughly 120,000 clones, with 65% to 80% occurring only once. Material for sequencing was PBMCs. All receptors derive from a woman aged 60 to 75 in good health and CMV-seropositive.

This clone was seen a handful of times. J is TRBJ2-1 and V is TRBV5-1; the D is unclear. This CDR3 has 14 residues. The germline V gene encodes CDR1 SGHRS and CDR2 YFSETQ. Trimming left V 4 bases short and J 0 bases short, with 8 bases between. The DNA for the CDR3 is TGCGCCAGCAGCGGCGGCGTCTCCTACAATGAGCAGTTCTTC. The encoded protein is CASSGGVSYNEQFF.

The rearrangement links TRBV28 to TRBJ1-5, with D uncertain. The V end was cut by 4 bases, the J end by 10 bases, with 20 bases between. This CDR3 has 15 residues. CDR1 and CDR2 (germline): MDHEN, SYDVKM. The CDR3 DNA reads TGTGCCAGCAGTTCCCCTGGAGAGCCTCTGGTACCCCAGCATTTT. It codes for CASSSPGEPLVPQHF.

This clone was observed a few times. The V and J genes are TRBV6-5 and TRBJ1-3; 9 bases match TRBD1. The CDR3 spans 16 residues. The germline gives CDR1 MNHEY, CDR2 SVGAGI. With V trimmed by 0 bases and J by 4 bases, 4 bases remained unmatched. This CDR3 reads CASSYSNRGPGNTIYF. The CDR3 region has the DNA TGTGCCAGCAGTTACTCGAACAGGGGGCCAGGAAACACCATATATTTT.

The rearrangement links TRBV27 to TRBJ2-7, with 9 bases identical to TRBD1. With V trimmed by 5 bases and J by 4 bases, 3 bases remained unmatched. Per germline, CDR1 MNHEY and CDR2 SMNVEV (reference sequence). This CDR3 comprises 13 residues. CDR3: CASSTGGWYEQYF. The CDR3, as DNA: TGTGCCAGCAGTACAGGGGGCTGGTACGAGCAGTACTTC.

The chain is built from TRBV7-2 and TRBJ2-2; maybe TRBD1 (6 bases). The CDR3 runs 15 residues. CDR1 SGHTA and CDR2 FQGNSA come from the germline V gene. Trimming cost V 3 bases and J 1 base, with 9 bases left between them. CDR3 protein: CASSLRGMNTGELFF. CDR3 coding DNA: TGTGCCAGCAGCTTGAGGGGGATGAACACCGGGGAGCTGTTTTTT. Full variable domain (outside the CDR3, taken from reference TRBV7-2 and TRBJ2-2): GAGVSQSPSNKVTEKGKDVELRCDPISGHTALYWYRQSLGQGLEFLIYFQGNSAPDKSGLPSDRFSAERTGGSVSTLTIQRTQQEDSAVYLCASSLRGMNTGELFFGEGSRLTVL.

Turning to this clone: The sample contains more than one DNA sequence encoding this CDR3. V gene TRBV5-1 combines with J gene TRBJ2-1; D may be TRBD2 (7 bases). The CDR3 contains 16 residues. Germline V gene sequence: CDR1 SGHRS, CDR2 YFSETQ. V lost 4 bases to trimming and J lost 2 bases, with 16 bases between them. The CDR3 sequence: CASSAGAAGTYNEQFF. CDR3 nucleotides: TGCGCCAGCAGCGCGGGGGCGGCAGGTACCTACAATGAGCAGTTCTTC. The full variable domain, its missing parts supplied by reference TRBV5-1 and TRBJ2-1, is KAGVTQTPRYLIKTRGQQVTLSCSPISGHRSVSWYQQTPGQGLQFLFEYFSETQRNKGNFPGRFSGRQFSNSRSEMNVSTLELGDSALYLCASSAGAAGTYNEQFFGPGTRLTVL.

V usage is TRBV14 and J usage is TRBJ2-7, with 11 bases identical to TRBD1. CDR3 length: 14 amino acids. The germline gives CDR1 SGHDN, CDR2 FVKESK. Unmatched junction bases numbered 5, after V lost 4 bases and J lost 6 bases. The CDR3 DNA sequence: TGTGCCAGCAGCCGGGACAGGGGGTTCTCCGAGCAGTACTTC. Protein: CASSRDRGFSEQYF.

Regarding this clone: A read error may produce the germline difference seen at one junction end. V gene TRBV7-7 combines with J gene TRBJ1-4, with a tentative D call TRBD1 (6 bases). The CDR3 runs to 15 residues. From germline, CDR1 is SSHAT and CDR2 FNYEAQ (reference sequence). The CDR3 DNA sequence: TGTGCTAGCAGCCGCTCCTTGGGGGCTGGTGAAAAACTGTTTTTT. Residues: CASSRSLGAGEKLFF.

V is TRBV7-8 and J is TRBJ2-5; TRBD2 matches 9 bases. There are 15 residues in the CDR3. J lost 2 bases, V lost 6 bases, and 7 bases had no gene match. Germline CDR1 and CDR2: SGHVS and FQNEAQ. In DNA form, the CDR3 reads TGTGCCAGCAGTCATAGCGGGGGCATTCAAGAGACCCAGTACTTC. It encodes CASSHSGGIQETQYF.

The chain employs TRBV5-8 and TRBJ1-4; 8 bases align to TRBD1. The V gene's germline CDR1 is SGHTS and CDR2 YDEGEE. This CDR3 is 15 amino acids long. Trimming took 4 bases from V and 4 from J; bases not matched to a gene: 6. The CDR3 region has the DNA TGTGCCAGCAGCCCCGGGACAGGACATAATGAAAAACTGTTTTTT. Its translation is CASSPGTGHNEKLFF.

As regards this clone: Other DNA sequences from this sample encode an identical CDR3 as well. This rearrangement joins TRBV6-5 to TRBJ2-2; D not resolved. V shed 4 bases and J shed 2 bases, with 11 bases lying between them. The germline V gene encodes CDR1 MNHEY and CDR2 SVGAGI. This CDR3 comprises 15 residues. For the CDR3, the DNA is TGTGCCAGCAGTTCTGCCGGTTACAACACCGGGGAGCTGTTTTTT. Translating gives CASSSAGYNTGELFF.

This clone turned up a few times. This chain joins TRBV7-8 and TRBJ2-2; 10 bases agree with TRBD2. V lost 3 bases to trimming and J lost 5 bases; unmatched junction nucleotides: 6. The CDR3 covers 16 residues. CDR1 and CDR2 from the germline V gene are SGHVS and FQNEAQ. CDR3 DNA sequence: TGTGCCAGCAGCTTTTTAGCGGGGGGAGATACCGGGGAGCTGTTTTTT. Protein sequence: CASSFLAGGDTGELFF.

This clone was counted between two and nine times. This chain joins TRBV11-1 and TRBJ2-1, with no clear D. The germline CDR1 and CDR2 sequences are SGHAT and FQDESV (reference sequence). Trimming stripped 0 bases from V and 3 bases from J, with 6 bases between. The CDR3 length is 14 residues. CDR3 DNA: TGTGCCAGCAGCTTAGCGCCAGTCTACAATGAGCAGTTCTTC. It yields the protein CASSLAPVYNEQFF.

The rearrangement joins TRBV9 to TRBJ2-5; weak D call: TRBD1 (6 bases). The CDR3 covers 16 residues. In germline, CDR1 is SGDLS, CDR2 YYNGEE. Trimming left V 3 bases short and J 5 bases short, with 20 bases between. CDR3 in DNA: TGTGCCAGCAGCGAGGGACAAATGAGGAGTGGGGAGACCCAGTACTTC. Amino acid sequence: CASSEGQMRSGETQYF.

J is TRBJ2-1 and V is TRBV9; TRBD2 matches at 11 bases. V shed 0 bases, J shed 4 bases, and the junction held 3 bases outside the gene matches. Per germline, CDR1 SGDLS and CDR2 YYNGEE. This CDR3 contains 16 residues. The CDR3 loop reads CASSVATSGGYNEQFF. As DNA, the CDR3 is TGTGCCAGCAGCGTAGCCACTAGCGGGGGTTACAATGAGCAGTTCTTC.

Concerning this clone itself: An end of the junction differs from the germline gene, which may be a read error. This sequence joins TRBV18 and TRBJ2-1, with 9 bases that match TRBD1. Germline assignment: CDR1 KGHSH and CDR2 LQKENI. The CDR3 is made up of 15 amino acids. The CDR3 DNA reads as TGTGCCGGCTCACGTACAGGGGGCGGTGTCAATGAGCAGTTCTTC. Protein sequence: CAGSRTGGGVNEQFF. The variable domain in full, with the rest retrieved from reference TRBV18 and TRBJ2-1, is NAGVMQNPRHLVRRRGQEARLRCSPMKGHSHVYWYRQLPEEGLKFMVYLQKENIIDESGMPKERFSAEFPKEGPSILRIQQVVRGDSAAYFCAGSRTGGGVNEQFFGPGTRLTVL.

The rearrangement uses TRBV6-6 and TRBJ1-5; 7 bases line up with TRBD1. Germline assignment: CDR1 MNHNY and CDR2 SVGAGI (reference sequence). V dropped 5 bases and J dropped 2; count of bases not matched to a gene: 6. CDR3 length: 15 amino acids. The chain's CDR3 is CASSHRGGGNQPQHF. The CDR3 nucleotides read TGTGCCAGCAGTCACAGGGGTGGGGGCAATCAGCCCCAGCATTTT.

The chain joins TRBV4-2 to TRBJ2-5, with D possibly being TRBD2 (5 bases). Germline CDR1 LGHNA, CDR2 YNFKEQ. CDR3 length: 18 residues. V lost 0 bases and J lost 2, with 19 bases in between. CDR3 loop: CASSQEWQRARPQETQYF. CDR3 nucleotide sequence: TGTGCCAGCAGCCAAGAATGGCAGAGGGCTAGGCCGCAAGAGACCCAGTACTTC.

This chain connects TRBV30 to TRBJ2-5; D ambiguous. The V and J ends lost 2 bases and 2 bases respectively, with 9 bases between them. In germline, CDR1 is GTSNPN, CDR2 SVGIG (reference sequence). CDR3 length: 13 residues. CDR3 nucleotides: TGTGCCTGGAGTTCAGACTTTCAAGAGACCCAGTACTTC. It yields the protein CAWSSDFQETQYF.

The chain combines TRBV7-9 with TRBJ1-3; 8 bases are shared with TRBD1. The germline gives CDR1 SEHNR, CDR2 FQNEAQ (reference sequence). Trimming removed 3 bases from V and 3 bases from J; junction bases left unmatched: 4. The CDR3 is made up of 15 amino acids. The chain's CDR3 is CASSFQGARGNTIYF. As DNA, the CDR3 is TGTGCCAGCAGCTTTCAGGGGGCCCGTGGAAACACCATATATTTT.

The J gene is TRBJ1-2, the V gene TRBV5-6; no firm D call. Trimming removed 0 bases from V and 3 bases from J, with 12 bases in between. Germline CDR1 is SGHDT and CDR2 is YYEEEE. This CDR3 is built from 15 residues. CDR3 region: CASSLALSRYYGYTF. The CDR3 DNA reads as TGTGCCAGCAGCTTGGCCCTCTCTCGGTACTATGGCTACACCTTC.

The CDR3 loop reads CASNPQGGGYTF. CDR3 nucleotides: TGTGCCAGCAACCCCCAAGGGGGAGGCTACACCTTC. The rearrangement uses TRBV6-5 and TRBJ1-2, with D possibly being TRBD1 (6 bases). Per the germline V gene, CDR1 is MNHEY and CDR2 is SVGAGI. V was trimmed by 7 bases and J by 8 bases, leaving 14 bases between them. The CDR3 runs 12 residues.

By sample share, this clone is medium-sized. This chain uses TRBV5-4 with TRBJ2-2, with 8 positions matching TRBD1. The CDR3 sequence is 13 residues long. The germline gives CDR1 SGHNT, CDR2 YYREEE (reference sequence). Losses at the gene ends were 4 bases for V and 5 bases for J; bases not matched to a gene: 1. The CDR3 DNA sequence: TGTGCCAGCAGCCGGACAGGGACCGGGGAGCTGTTTTTT. Protein sequence: CASSRTGTGELFF.

There are a few counts of this clone. The V and J genes are TRBV6-5 and TRBJ2-7; D gene uncertain. The germline gives CDR1 MNHEY, CDR2 SVGAGI. This CDR3 contains 13 residues. V lost 8 bases and J lost 5, with 16 bases in between. CDR3 DNA sequence: TGTGCCAGCGGATCGACGGTAGCCGACGAGCAGTACTTC. Translated: CASGSTVADEQYF.

The gene calls are TRBV11-2 and TRBJ2-3; no reliable D call. The germline CDR1 and CDR2 sequences are SGHAT and FQNNGV. The CDR3 extends over 12 amino acids. The V end was cut by 1 base, the J end by 5 bases, with 4 bases between. CDR3 amino acids: CASSLVLDTQYF. CDR3 DNA: TGTGCCAGCAGCTTAGTTCTAGATACGCAGTATTTT.

This clone appeared once. This chain links TRBV4-3 with TRBJ2-6; D may be TRBD1 (7 bases). The V end was cut by 0 bases, the J end by 0 bases, with 15 bases between. Germline CDR1 is LGHNA and CDR2 is YSLEER. This CDR3 contains 19 residues. DNA of the CDR3: TGCGCCAGCAGCCAAGATCGCAGGGGGAGGCACTCTGGGGCCAACGTCCTGACTTTC. Translation: CASSQDRRGRHSGANVLTF.

This sequence joins TRBV11-3 and TRBJ2-7, with 9 bases that match TRBD1. The CDR3 is 15 amino acids. V lost 2 bases, J lost 6 bases, and 8 bases stayed unmatched. The germline V gene encodes CDR1 SGHNT and CDR2 YENEEA. CDR3 nucleotides: TGTGCCAGCAGCTTAAGCGGGACAGGGTTGGCCGAGCAGTACTTC. Amino acid sequence: CASSLSGTGLAEQYF. Based on the CDR3 plus reference TRBV11-3 and TRBJ2-7, the full variable domain is EAGVVQSPRYKIIEKKQPVAFWCNPISGHNTLYWYLQNLGQGPELLIRYENEEAVDDSQLPKDRFSAERLKGVDSTLKIQPAELGDSAVYLCASSLSGTGLAEQYFGPGTRLTVT.

The J gene is TRBJ1-2, the V gene TRBV4-1, with D unclear. Germline V gene data show CDR1 as MGHRA and CDR2 as YSYEKL. The CDR3 totals 14 residues. Trimming pared 1 base from V and 8 bases from J, leaving 14 bases between. The CDR3 bases are TGCGCCAGCAGCCAAGGATTGGGTCTCAGGGGCTACACCTTC. It yields the protein CASSQGLGLRGYTF.

V and J are TRBV29-1 and TRBJ2-7; 8 bases agree with TRBD2. There are 13 residues in the CDR3. J lost 5 bases, V lost 4 bases, and 7 bases had no gene match. CDR1 is SQVTM, CDR2 ANQGSEA, per germline. The chain's CDR3 is CSVAGSGGNEQYF. For the CDR3, the DNA is TGCAGCGTTGCCGGCAGCGGGGGTAACGAGCAGTACTTC.

This clone has only one observation. V gene TRBV27 combines with J gene TRBJ2-7; 8 bases map to TRBD2. The germline V gene has CDR1 MNHEY and CDR2 SMNVEV (reference sequence). This CDR3 is 15 amino acids long. Trimming at V came to 0 bases and at J to 2 bases, leaving 3 bases not matched to a gene. The CDR3 sequence: CASSLSSGNPYEQYF. CDR3 in DNA: TGTGCCAGCAGTTTATCTAGCGGGAACCCCTACGAGCAGTACTTC.

The rearrangement uses TRBV7-6 and TRBJ2-1; 7 positions agree with TRBD2. This CDR3 has 14 amino acids. Germline assignment: CDR1 SGHVS and CDR2 FNYEAQ. V lost 4 bases to trimming and J lost 4 bases; unmatched junction nucleotides: 4. In DNA form, the CDR3 reads TGTGCCAGCAGCTCGAAGCGGGGTTACAATGAGCAGTTCTTC. Its translation is CASSSKRGYNEQFF.